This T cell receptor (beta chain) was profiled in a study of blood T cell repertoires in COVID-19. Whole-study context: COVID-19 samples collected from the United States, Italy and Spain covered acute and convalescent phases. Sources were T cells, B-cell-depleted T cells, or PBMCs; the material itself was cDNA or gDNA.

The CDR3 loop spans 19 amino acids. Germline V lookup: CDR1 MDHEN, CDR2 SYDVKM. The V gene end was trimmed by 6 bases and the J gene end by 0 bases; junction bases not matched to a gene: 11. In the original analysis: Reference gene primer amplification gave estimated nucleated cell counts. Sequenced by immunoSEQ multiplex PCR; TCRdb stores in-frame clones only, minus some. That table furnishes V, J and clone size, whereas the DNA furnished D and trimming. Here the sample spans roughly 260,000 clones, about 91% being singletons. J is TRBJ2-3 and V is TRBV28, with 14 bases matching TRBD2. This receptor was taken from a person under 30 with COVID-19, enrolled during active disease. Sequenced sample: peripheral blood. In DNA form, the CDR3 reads TGTGCCAGCAGCCCAAGGACTAGCGGGAGGTGGGCTAGCACAGATACGCAGTATTTT. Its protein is CASSPRTSGRWASTDTQYF.